These 18 T cell receptor beta chains originate from one sample sequenced in a study of cytomegalovirus exposure and HLA in healthy donors. The protocol was immunoSEQ multiplex PCR, while the TCRdb copy is restricted to in-frame clones and leaves out a portion. This sample has 170,000 or so clones, with 65% to 85% found just once. Sequencing was done on a sample of PBMCs. Receptors were obtained from a woman younger than 35 in good health and CMV-seropositive.

This chain links TRBV5-1 with TRBJ1-1; TRBD1 might be the D (5 bases). This CDR3 has 14 residues. CDR1 and CDR2 (germline): SGHRS, YFSETQ. V dropped 0 bases and J dropped 5 bases, with 11 bases sitting between them. CDR3 DNA sequence: TGCGCCAGCAGCTTGGTTCATGGACATACTGAAGCTTTCTTT. It is translated as CASSLVHGHTEAFF. Full variable domain (remainder filled in from reference TRBV5-1 and TRBJ1-1): KAGVTQTPRYLIKTRGQQVTLSCSPISGHRSVSWYQQTPGQGLQFLFEYFSETQRNKGNFPGRFSGRQFSNSRSEMNVSTLELGDSALYLCASSLVHGHTEAFFGQGTRLTVV.

This chain's CDR3 is CASSIDRPSTDTQYF. The CDR3 DNA follows: TGTGCCAGCAGCATTGACAGACCTAGCACAGATACGCAGTATTTT. The chain recombines TRBV5-6 with TRBJ2-3, with D tentatively TRBD1 (5 bases). V was shortened by 4 bases and J by 0 bases, with 12 bases between the two germline ends. The CDR3 loop spans 15 amino acids. Per the germline V gene, CDR1 is SGHDT and CDR2 is YYEEEE.

The chain recombines TRBV28 with TRBJ2-3; D is unclear. V dropped 6 bases and J dropped 10 bases, with 11 bases sitting between them. The CDR3 extends over 11 amino acids. In germline, CDR1 is MDHEN, CDR2 SYDVKM. CDR3 DNA: TGTGCCAGCAGGCAAGTGAGGTCGCAGTATTTT. Amino acid sequence: CASRQVRSQYF.

This clone was detected once. This chain connects TRBV6-5 to TRBJ2-5; D is undetermined. This CDR3 is 13 amino acids long. Germline CDR1 MNHEY, CDR2 SVGAGI. The germline V and J ends were trimmed by 6 bases and 7 bases, with 15 bases remaining between them. CDR3 in amino acids: CASSLDFTGTQYF. CDR3 sequence (DNA): TGTGCCAGCAGCTTAGACTTCACCGGGACCCAGTACTTC.

The V and J genes are TRBV27 and TRBJ1-5; TRBD1 agrees at 7 bases. V lost 6 bases and J lost 11; bases outside the gene matches: 7. CDR3 length equals 12 residues. Germline CDR1 MNHEY, CDR2 SMNVEV (reference sequence). The CDR3 DNA follows: TGTGCCAGCAGAAAGGGGGCGCCAGCCCAGCATTTT. Its protein is CASRKGAPAQHF.

The rearrangement links TRBV6-5 to TRBJ1-2; 9 nucleotides match TRBD1. V lost 4 bases, J lost 2 bases, and 5 bases stayed unmatched. This CDR3 region has 15 residues. Germline V lookup: CDR1 MNHEY, CDR2 SVGAGI. CDR3 in amino acids: CASSFSGTGNYGYTF. Here the CDR3 DNA reads TGTGCCAGCAGTTTCTCTGGGACAGGGAACTATGGCTACACCTTC.

The genes are TRBV4-3 and TRBJ1-3, with 7 bases that match TRBD1. The germline CDR1 and CDR2 sequences are LGHNA and YSLEER. The CDR3 runs 18 residues. The trim removed 1 base at V and 1 base at J, leaving 10 bases unmatched. The CDR3 loop reads CASSQAVLTGSSGNTIYF. The CDR3 DNA sequence: TGCGCCAGCAGCCAAGCAGTTTTGACAGGGTCTTCTGGAAACACCATATATTTT.

The chain couples TRBV5-6 to TRBJ2-7, with a weak D call TRBD1 (6 bases). Germline assignment: CDR1 SGHDT and CDR2 YYEEEE. V dropped 4 bases and J dropped 7 bases, with 18 bases sitting between them. This CDR3 has 14 amino acids. The CDR3 bases are TGTGCCAGCAGCACCACGCAGGGGCTACGGGAGCAGTACTTC. Protein sequence: CASSTTQGLREQYF.

This clone has only a few counts. The J gene is TRBJ1-5, the V gene TRBV7-2; 7 positions agree with TRBD1. The CDR3 totals 13 residues. In germline, CDR1 is SGHTA, CDR2 FQGNSA. V lost 5 bases, J lost 2 bases, and 0 bases stayed unmatched. The CDR3 sequence: CASSDRGNQPQHF. For the CDR3, the DNA is TGTGCCAGCAGCGACAGGGGCAATCAGCCCCAGCATTTT.

This clone was picked up a small number of times. This chain connects TRBV29-1 to TRBJ2-3; no clear D gene. The V end lost 7 bases, the J end lost 5 bases, and 7 bases lay between the germline ends. Per the germline V gene, CDR1 is SQVTM and CDR2 is ANQGSEA. The CDR3 is 10 residues long. The CDR3 nucleotides read TGCAGCGGTAATAGAGATACGCAGTATTTT. This sequence encodes CSGNRDTQYF.

The gene calls are TRBV9 and TRBJ2-4; 10 nucleotides line up with TRBD1. The V and J ends lost 2 bases and 1 base, in that order; junction bases with no gene match: 3. Germline lookup yields CDR1 SGDLS and CDR2 YYNGEE. The CDR3 covers 16 residues. CDR3 DNA sequence: TGTGCCAGCAGCGTTCCGGGACAGGGGGCCAAAAACATTCAGTACTTC. It yields the protein CASSVPGQGAKNIQYF.

At least ten counts were recorded for this clone. The chain joins TRBV19 to TRBJ1-3; no reliable D call. Germline V gene data show CDR1 as LNHDA and CDR2 as SQIVND (reference sequence). Trimming shortened V by 5 bases and J by 0 bases, and 14 bases separated the two germline ends. The CDR3 consists of 16 residues. Here the CDR3 DNA reads TGTGCCAGTAGTTCAACCGGCGGCAGCTCTGGAAACACCATATATTTT. This sequence encodes CASSSTGGSSGNTIYF.

The chain recombines TRBV27 with TRBJ2-1, with D possibly being TRBD1 (6 bases). The CDR3 totals 15 residues. Germline V CDR1 and CDR2: MNHEY, SMNVEV (reference sequence). V lost 9 bases and J 7 bases, leaving 22 bases between the germline ends. The CDR3 bases are TGTGCCAGACGTGGTAGGGGACAAGCGTGGAATGAGCAGTTCTTC. Residues: CARRGRGQAWNEQFF.

This chain connects TRBV20-1 to TRBJ1-1, with D hard to call. CDR1 and CDR2 from the germline V gene are DFQATT and SNEGSKA (reference sequence). The CDR3 sequence is 10 residues long. V was shortened by 3 bases and J by 11 bases, with 10 bases between the two germline ends. The CDR3 nucleotides read TGCAGTGCTAGGGACTTCAGGGCTTTCTTT. Its translation is CSARDFRAFF.

This clone was picked up one time. This sequence joins TRBV25-1 and TRBJ1-5; D call uncertain. Germline V gene data show CDR1 as MGHDK and CDR2 as SYGVNS. This CDR3 spans 16 amino acids. Trimming removed 3 bases at V and 1 base at J, with 13 bases between. CDR3 region: CASSDQEGTSNQPQHF. The CDR3 DNA reads TGTGCCAGCAGTGACCAAGAGGGAACGAGCAATCAGCCCCAGCATTTT.

The V and J genes are TRBV7-2 and TRBJ1-2; D gene ambiguous. The V gene lost 2 bases and the J gene lost 4 bases, with 11 bases spanning the gap. The CDR3 sequence is 14 residues long. The germline V gene has CDR1 SGHTA and CDR2 FQGNSA. This CDR3 reads CASSLRGEAYGYTF. The CDR3 nucleotides are TGTGCCAGCAGCTTACGAGGAGAGGCCTATGGCTACACCTTC. Full variable domain (outside the CDR3, taken from reference TRBV7-2 and TRBJ1-2): GAGVSQSPSNKVTEKGKDVELRCDPISGHTALYWYRQSLGQGLEFLIYFQGNSAPDKSGLPSDRFSAERTGGSVSTLTIQRTQQEDSAVYLCASSLRGEAYGYTFGSGTRLTVV.

The chain employs TRBV10-3 and TRBJ1-2, with 9 nucleotides matching TRBD1. The trim removed 6 bases at V and 2 bases at J, leaving 4 bases unmatched. In germline, CDR1 is ENHRY, CDR2 SYGVKD. CDR3 length: 14 residues. The CDR3 reads CAISGQGINYGYTF. CDR3 sequence (DNA): TGTGCCATCAGCGGACAGGGGATAAACTATGGCTACACCTTC.

The CDR3 bases are TGTGCCAGCAGTGAAGTTCCTAGCGGGGCCAATGAGCAGTTCTTC. Translation gives CASSEVPSGANEQFF. The V call is TRBV6-1, the J call TRBJ2-1, with TRBD2 matching over 9 bases. Germline V gene lookup returns CDR1 MNHNS and CDR2 SASEGT. This CDR3 contains 15 residues. The ends lost 1 base at V and 6 bases at J; junction bases unmatched: 4.